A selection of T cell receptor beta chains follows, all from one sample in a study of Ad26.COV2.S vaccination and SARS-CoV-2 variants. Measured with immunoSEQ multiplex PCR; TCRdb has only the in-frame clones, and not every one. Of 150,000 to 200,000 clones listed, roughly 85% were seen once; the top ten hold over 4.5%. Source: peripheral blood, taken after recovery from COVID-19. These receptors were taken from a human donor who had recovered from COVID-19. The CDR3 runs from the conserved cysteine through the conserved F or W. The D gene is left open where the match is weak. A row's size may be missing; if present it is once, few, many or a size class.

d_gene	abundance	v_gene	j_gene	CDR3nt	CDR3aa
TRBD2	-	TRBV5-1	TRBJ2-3	TGCGCCAGCAGCTTGGTAGCTAGCGGCAGCACAGATACGCAGTATTTT	CASSLVASGSTDTQYF
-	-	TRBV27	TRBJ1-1	TGTGCCAGCAGTTTAGGGGCAGGGACTGAAGCTTTCTTT	CASSLGAGTEAFF
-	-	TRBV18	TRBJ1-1	TGTGCCAGCTCACCCTCGGATACCCATGAAGCTTTCTTT	CASSPSDTHEAFF
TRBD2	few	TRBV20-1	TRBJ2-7	TGCAGTGCTAGTGGGCCGGGACTAGCGGGAGCGGGGGGGTACGAGCAGTACTTC	CSASGPGLAGAGGYEQYF
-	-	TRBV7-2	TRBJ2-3	TGTGCCAGCAGCAACCCCCTAGGGGCCTCTAGGGATACGCAGTATTTT	CASSNPLGASRDTQYF
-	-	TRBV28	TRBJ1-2	TGTGCCAGCAGACCTACAGGGTCAGGAAACTATGGCTACACCTTC	CASRPTGSGNYGYTF
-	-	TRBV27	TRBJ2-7	TGTGCCAGCAGTTTACAGGGCGGGGACTACGAGCAGTACTTC	CASSLQGGDYEQYF
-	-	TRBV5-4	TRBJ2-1	TGTGCCAGCAGCTTGGGCCAGTCCCTGAGGAAAGATGAGCAGTTCTTC	CASSLGQSLRKDEQFF
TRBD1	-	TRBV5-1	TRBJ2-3	TGCGCCAGCAGCTCCATGGGACAGACGGAAACGCAGTATTTT	CASSSMGQTETQYF
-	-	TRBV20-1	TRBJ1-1	TGCAGTGCTAGTATTGGGAGGGGGATGAACACTGAAGCTTTCTTT	CSASIGRGMNTEAFF
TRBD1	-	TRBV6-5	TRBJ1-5	TGTGCCAGCCGGACAGGGAGTGGGCAGCCCCAGCATTTT	CASRTGSGQPQHF
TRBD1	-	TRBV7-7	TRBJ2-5	TGTGCTAGCAGCTTAGTCCAGGGGGCTATGGGAGAGACCCAGTACTTC	CASSLVQGAMGETQYF
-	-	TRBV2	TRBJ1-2	TGTGCCAGCAGTGAGCCAGGTTATTATGGCTACACCTTC	CASSEPGYYGYTF
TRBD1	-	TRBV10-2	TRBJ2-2	TGCGCCAGCAGCGCAAACAGGGGGCGGTCCGGGGAGCTGTTTTTT	CASSANRGRSGELFF
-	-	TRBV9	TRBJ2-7	TGTGCCAGCAGCGTATCGGAATCGTACGAGCAGTACTTC	CASSVSESYEQYF
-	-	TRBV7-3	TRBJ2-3	TGTGCCAGCAGCTTGGGTTACTACACAGATACGCAGTATTTT	CASSLGYYTDTQYF
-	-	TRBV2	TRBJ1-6	TGTGCCGGGGGGGGGCAGGAGGATTCACCCCTCCACTTT	CAGGGQEDSPLHF
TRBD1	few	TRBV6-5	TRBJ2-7	TGTGCCAGCAGCACCGGGACAGGGTATAGCGAGCAGTACTTC	CASSTGTGYSEQYF
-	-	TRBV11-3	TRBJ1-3	TGTGCCAGCAGTCGCTACTCAGGGCTCTTACTCGGAAACACCATATATTTT	CASSRYSGLLLGNTIYF
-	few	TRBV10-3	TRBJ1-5	TGTGCCATTACAGAGTATAGCAATCAGCCCCAGCATTTT	CAITEYSNQPQHF
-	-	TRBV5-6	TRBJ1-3	TGTGCCAGCAGCTGGGCCTTCAGCTCTGGAAACACCATATATTTT	CASSWAFSSGNTIYF
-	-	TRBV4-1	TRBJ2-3	TGCGCCAGCAGCCAAGGGGTAAACGCAGATACGCAGTATTTT	CASSQGVNADTQYF
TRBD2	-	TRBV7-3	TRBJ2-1	TGTGCCAGCAGCCCTCGACTAGCGGGGGGCCAGGATGAGCAGTTCTTC	CASSPRLAGGQDEQFF
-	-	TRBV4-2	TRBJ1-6	TGTGCCAGCAGGGGAGAACAGTATAATTCACCCCTCCACTTT	CASRGEQYNSPLHF
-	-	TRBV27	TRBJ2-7	TGTGCCAGCACTCCGACGCCTCTAAATAAACGTCGAGAGCAGTACTTC	CASTPTPLNKRREQYF
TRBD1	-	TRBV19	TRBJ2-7	TGTGCCAGTAGAGGACGGGACAGGGCCGAGCAGTACTTC	CASRGRDRAEQYF
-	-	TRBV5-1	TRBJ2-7	TGCGCCAGCAGCTTCGGGGACGAGCAGTACTTC	CASSFGDEQYF
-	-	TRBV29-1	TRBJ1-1	TGCAGCGTTGCCCAGGGAGTCACTGAAGCTTTCTTT	CSVAQGVTEAFF
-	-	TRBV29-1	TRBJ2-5	TGCAGCGTTGGACGGGGGTCATCCGGGGAGACCCAGTACTTC	CSVGRGSSGETQYF
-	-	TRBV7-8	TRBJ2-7	TGTGCCAGCAGCCTCTGGACAGACTTTTCCTACGAGCAGTACTTC	CASSLWTDFSYEQYF
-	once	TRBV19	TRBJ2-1	TGTGCCAGTAGTATAGTAGTCAGGGAAAATGAGCAGTTCTTC	CASSIVVRENEQFF
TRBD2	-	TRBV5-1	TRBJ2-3	TGCGCCAGCAGCTTTCTAGCGGTTAGCACAGATACGCAGTATTTT	CASSFLAVSTDTQYF
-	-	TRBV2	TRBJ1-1	TGTGCCAGCCCGGGACTGCTGAACACTGAAGCTTTCTTT	CASPGLLNTEAFF
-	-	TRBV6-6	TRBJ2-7	TGTGCCAGCAGTCCTCCTCTCTCCCTCTCCTACGAGCAGTACTTC	CASSPPLSLSYEQYF
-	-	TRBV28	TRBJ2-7	TGTGCCAGCAGCCCCCCTGGACGAGGGACCTACGAGCAGTACTTC	CASSPPGRGTYEQYF
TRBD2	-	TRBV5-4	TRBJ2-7	TGTGCCAGCAGTGAAGCGGGGGAGTCGTACGAGCAGTACTTC	CASSEAGESYEQYF
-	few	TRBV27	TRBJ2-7	TGTGCCAGCAGTCCGACGGTGGAGGGCGAGCAGTACTTC	CASSPTVEGEQYF
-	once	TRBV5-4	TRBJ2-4	TGTGCCAGCAGCTTGGAGGCCGGAGGCAAAAACATTCAGTACTTC	CASSLEAGGKNIQYF
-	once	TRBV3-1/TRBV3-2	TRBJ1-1	TGTGCCAGCAGCCCCCGGTCTATGAACACTGAAGCTTTCTTT	CASSPRSMNTEAFF
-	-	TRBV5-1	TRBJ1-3	TGCGCCAGCAGCTTGGCCGGCCGATCCTCTGGAAACACCATATATTTT	CASSLAGRSSGNTIYF
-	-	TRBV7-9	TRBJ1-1	TGTGCCAGCAGCTTAGGTATCCCAGCTTTCTTT	CASSLGIPAFF